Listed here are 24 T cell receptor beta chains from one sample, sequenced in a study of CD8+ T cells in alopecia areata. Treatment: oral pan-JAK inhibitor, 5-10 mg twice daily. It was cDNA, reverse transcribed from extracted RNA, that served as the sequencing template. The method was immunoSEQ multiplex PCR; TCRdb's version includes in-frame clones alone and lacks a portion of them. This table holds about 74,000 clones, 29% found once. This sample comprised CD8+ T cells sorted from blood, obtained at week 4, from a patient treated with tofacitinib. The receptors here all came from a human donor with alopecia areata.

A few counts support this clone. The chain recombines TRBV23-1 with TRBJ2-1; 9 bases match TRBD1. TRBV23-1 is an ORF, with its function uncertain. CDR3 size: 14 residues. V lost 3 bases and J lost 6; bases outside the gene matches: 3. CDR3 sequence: CASSQTGGFNEQFF. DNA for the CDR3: TGCGCCAGCAGTCAGACAGGGGGGTTCAATGAGCAGTTCTTC.

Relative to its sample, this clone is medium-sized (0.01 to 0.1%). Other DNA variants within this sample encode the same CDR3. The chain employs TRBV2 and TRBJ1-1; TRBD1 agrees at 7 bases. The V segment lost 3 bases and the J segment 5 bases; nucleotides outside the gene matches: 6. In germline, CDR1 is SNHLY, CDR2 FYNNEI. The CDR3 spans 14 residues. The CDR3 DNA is TGTGCCAGCAGTGACGAGGGGGCGCGAACTGAAGCTTTCTTT. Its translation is CASSDEGARTEAFF. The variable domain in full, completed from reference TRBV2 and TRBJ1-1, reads EPEVTQTPSHQVTQMGQEVILRCVPISNHLYFYWYRQILGQKVEFLVSFYNNEISEKSEIFDDQFSVERPDGSNFTLKIRSTKLEDSAMYFCASSDEGARTEAFFGQGTRLTVV.

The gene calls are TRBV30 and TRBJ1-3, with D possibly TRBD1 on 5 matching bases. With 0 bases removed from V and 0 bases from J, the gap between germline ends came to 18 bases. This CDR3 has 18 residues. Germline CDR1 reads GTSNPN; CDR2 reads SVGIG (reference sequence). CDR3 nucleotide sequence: TGTGCCTGGAGTGTATTGGGCCACGACAGATTCTCTGGAAACACCATATATTTT. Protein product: CAWSVLGHDRFSGNTIYF. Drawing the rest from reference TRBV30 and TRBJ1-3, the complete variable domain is SQTIHQWPATLVQPVGSPLSLECTVEGTSNPNLYWYRQAAGRGLQLLFYSVGIGQISSEVPQNLSASRPQDRQFILSSKKLLLSDSGFYLCAWSVLGHDRFSGNTIYFGEGSWLTVV.

CDR3 region: CASSRREKIDEQFF. Written as DNA, the CDR3 is TGTGCCAGCAGCAGAAGGGAGAAAATCGATGAGCAGTTCTTC. V and J are TRBV7-9 and TRBJ2-1; tentatively, D is TRBD2 (5 bases). The CDR3 is 14 amino acids. Between the trimmed V and J ends, which lost 5 bases and 8 bases, there was a span of 16 bases. Germline-derived CDR1 and CDR2 are SEHNR and FQNEAQ (reference sequence).

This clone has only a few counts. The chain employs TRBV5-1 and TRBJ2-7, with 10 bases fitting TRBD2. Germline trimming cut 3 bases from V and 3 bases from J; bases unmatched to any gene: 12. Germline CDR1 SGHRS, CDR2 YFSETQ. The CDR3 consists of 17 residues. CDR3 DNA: TGCGCCAGCAGCTCTGTACCGGGACTAGCGCAAGACTACGAGCAGTACTTC. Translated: CASSSVPGLAQDYEQYF.

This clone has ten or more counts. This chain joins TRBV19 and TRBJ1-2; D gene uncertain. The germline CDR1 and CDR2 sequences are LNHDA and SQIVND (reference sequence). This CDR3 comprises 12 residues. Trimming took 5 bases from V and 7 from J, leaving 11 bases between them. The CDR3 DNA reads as TGTGCCAGTAGTTATGGGAGAGCTGGCTACACCTTC. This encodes CASSYGRAGYTF.

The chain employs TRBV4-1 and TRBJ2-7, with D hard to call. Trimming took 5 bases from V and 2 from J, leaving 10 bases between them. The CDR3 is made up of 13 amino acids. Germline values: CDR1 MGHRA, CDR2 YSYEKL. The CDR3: CASSVRQTYEQYF. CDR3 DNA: TGCGCCAGCAGCGTAAGGCAAACCTACGAGCAGTACTTC.

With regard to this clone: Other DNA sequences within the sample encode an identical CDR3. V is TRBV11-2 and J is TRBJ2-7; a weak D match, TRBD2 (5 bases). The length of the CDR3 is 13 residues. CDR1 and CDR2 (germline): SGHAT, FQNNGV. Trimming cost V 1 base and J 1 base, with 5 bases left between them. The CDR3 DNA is TGTGCCAGCAGCTTAGGCGGGTCCTACGAGCAGTACTTC. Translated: CASSLGGSYEQYF.

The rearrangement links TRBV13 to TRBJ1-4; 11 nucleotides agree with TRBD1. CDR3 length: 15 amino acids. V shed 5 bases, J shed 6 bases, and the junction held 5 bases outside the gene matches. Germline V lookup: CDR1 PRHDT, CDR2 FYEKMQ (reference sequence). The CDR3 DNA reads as TGTGCCAGCAGCGTGACGGGACAGGGGGATGAAAAACTGTTTTTT. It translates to CASSVTGQGDEKLFF.

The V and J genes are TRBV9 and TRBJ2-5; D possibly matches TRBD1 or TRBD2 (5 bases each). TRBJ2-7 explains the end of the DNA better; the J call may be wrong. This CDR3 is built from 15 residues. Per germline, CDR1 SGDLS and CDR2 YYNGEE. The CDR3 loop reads CASSVEPGTKYEQYF. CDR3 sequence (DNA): TGTGCCAGCAGCGTAGAGCCCGGGACGAAATACGAGCAGTACTTC.

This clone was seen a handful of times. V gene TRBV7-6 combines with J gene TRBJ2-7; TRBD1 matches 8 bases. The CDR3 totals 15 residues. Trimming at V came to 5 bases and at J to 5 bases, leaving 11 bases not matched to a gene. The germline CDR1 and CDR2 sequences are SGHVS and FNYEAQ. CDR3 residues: CASSPKPGGPHEQYF. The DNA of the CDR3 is TGTGCCAGCAGCCCCAAGCCAGGGGGCCCCCACGAGCAGTACTTC.

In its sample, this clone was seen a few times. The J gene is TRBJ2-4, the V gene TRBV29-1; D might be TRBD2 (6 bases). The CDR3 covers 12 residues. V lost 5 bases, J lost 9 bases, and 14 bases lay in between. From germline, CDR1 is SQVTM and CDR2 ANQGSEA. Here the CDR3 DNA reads TGCAGCGTTTGGGCCGTGGAGGGCATTCAGTACTTC. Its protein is CSVWAVEGIQYF. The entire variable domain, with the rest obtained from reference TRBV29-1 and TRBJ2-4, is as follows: SAVISQKPSRDICQRGTSLTIQCQVDSQVTMMFWYRQQPGQSLTLIATANQGSEATYESGFVIDKFPISRPNLTFSTLTVSNMSPEDSSIYLCSVWAVEGIQYFGAGTRLSVL.

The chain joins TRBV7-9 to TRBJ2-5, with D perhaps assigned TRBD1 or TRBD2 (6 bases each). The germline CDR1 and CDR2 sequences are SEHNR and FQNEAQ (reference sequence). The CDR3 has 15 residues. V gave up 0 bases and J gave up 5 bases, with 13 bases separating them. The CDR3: CASSLATRRGETQYF. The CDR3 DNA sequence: TGTGCCAGCAGCTTAGCGACCCGGAGGGGGGAGACCCAGTACTTC.

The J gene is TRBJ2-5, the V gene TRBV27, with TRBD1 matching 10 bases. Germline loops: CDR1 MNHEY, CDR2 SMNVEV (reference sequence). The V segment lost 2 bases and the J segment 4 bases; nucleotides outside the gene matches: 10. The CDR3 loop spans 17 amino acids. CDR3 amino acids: CASSLRTGGGIGETQYF. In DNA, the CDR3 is TGTGCCAGCAGTTTAAGGACAGGGGGAGGTATTGGAGAGACCCAGTACTTC.

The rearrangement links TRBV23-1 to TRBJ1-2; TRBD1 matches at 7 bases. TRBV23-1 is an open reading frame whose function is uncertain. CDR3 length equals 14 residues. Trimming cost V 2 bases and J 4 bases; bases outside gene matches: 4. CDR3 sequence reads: CASSQRGLCYGYTF. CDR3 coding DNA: TGCGCCAGCAGTCAAAGGGGGCTCTGCTATGGCTACACCTTC.

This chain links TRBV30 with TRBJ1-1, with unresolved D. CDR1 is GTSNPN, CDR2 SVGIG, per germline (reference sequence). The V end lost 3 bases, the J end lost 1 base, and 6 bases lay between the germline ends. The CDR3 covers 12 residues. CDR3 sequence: CAWSGWNTEAFF. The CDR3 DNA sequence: TGTGCCTGGAGCGGGTGGAACACTGAAGCTTTCTTT. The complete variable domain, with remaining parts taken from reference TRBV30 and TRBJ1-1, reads SQTIHQWPATLVQPVGSPLSLECTVEGTSNPNLYWYRQAAGRGLQLLFYSVGIGQISSEVPQNLSASRPQDRQFILSSKKLLLSDSGFYLCAWSGWNTEAFFGQGTRLTVV.

The chain's CDR3 is CSVLNYTYEQYF. DNA for the CDR3: TGCAGCGTTTTAAACTATACCTACGAGCAGTACTTC. The chain uses TRBV29-1 and TRBJ2-7; D not resolved. Germline V gene lookup returns CDR1 SQVTM and CDR2 ANQGSEA. V was trimmed by 5 bases and J by 2 bases, leaving 10 bases between them. This CDR3 region has 12 residues.

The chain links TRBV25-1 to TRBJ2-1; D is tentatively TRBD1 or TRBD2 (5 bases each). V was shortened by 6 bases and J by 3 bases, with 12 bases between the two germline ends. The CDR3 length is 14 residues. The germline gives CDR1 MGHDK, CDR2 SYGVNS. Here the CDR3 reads CASSFWGSYNEQFF. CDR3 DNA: TGTGCCAGCAGCTTCTGGGGGAGCTACAATGAGCAGTTCTTC.

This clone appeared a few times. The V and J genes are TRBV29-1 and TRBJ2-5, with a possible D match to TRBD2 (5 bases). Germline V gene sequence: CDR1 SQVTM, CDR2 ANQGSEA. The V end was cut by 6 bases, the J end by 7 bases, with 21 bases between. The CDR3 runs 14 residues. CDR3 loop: CSVPAGWGIGTQYF. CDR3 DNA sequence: TGCAGCGTCCCCGCGGGTTGGGGAATTGGGACCCAGTACTTC.

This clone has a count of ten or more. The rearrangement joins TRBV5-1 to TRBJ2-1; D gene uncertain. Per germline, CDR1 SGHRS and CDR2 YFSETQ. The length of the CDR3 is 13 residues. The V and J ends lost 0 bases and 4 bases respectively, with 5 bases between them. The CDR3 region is CASSLVQYNEQFF. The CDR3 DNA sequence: TGCGCCAGCAGCTTGGTACAGTACAATGAGCAGTTCTTC.

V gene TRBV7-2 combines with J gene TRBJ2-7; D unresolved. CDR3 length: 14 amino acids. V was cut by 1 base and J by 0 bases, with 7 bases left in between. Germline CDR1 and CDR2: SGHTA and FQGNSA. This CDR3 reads CASSLVPFSYEQYF. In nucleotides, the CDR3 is TGTGCCAGCAGCTTAGTTCCCTTCTCCTACGAGCAGTACTTC.

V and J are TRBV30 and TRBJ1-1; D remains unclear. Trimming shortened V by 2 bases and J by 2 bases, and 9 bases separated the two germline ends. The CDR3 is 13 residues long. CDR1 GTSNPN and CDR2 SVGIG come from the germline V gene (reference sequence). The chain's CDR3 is CAWSLTRNTEAFF. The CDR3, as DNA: TGTGCCTGGAGTCTTACCCGTAACACTGAAGCTTTCTTT.

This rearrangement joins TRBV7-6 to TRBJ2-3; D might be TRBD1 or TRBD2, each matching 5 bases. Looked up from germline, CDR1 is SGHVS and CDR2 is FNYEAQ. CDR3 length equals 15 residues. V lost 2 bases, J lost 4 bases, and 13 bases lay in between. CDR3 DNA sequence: TGTGCCAGCAGCTTAATGGGGGACGGGGCAGATACGCAGTATTTT. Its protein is CASSLMGDGADTQYF.

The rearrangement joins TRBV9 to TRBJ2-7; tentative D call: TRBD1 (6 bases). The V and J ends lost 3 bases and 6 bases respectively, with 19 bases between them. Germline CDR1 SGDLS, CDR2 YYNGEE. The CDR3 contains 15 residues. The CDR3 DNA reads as TGTGCCAGCAGCGCCTCCCGGGACATCGAAGGCGAGCAGTACTTC. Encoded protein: CASSASRDIEGEQYF. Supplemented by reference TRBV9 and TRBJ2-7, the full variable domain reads DSGVTQTPKHLITATGQRVTLRCSPRSGDLSVYWYQQSLDQGLQFLIQYYNGEERAKGNILERFSAQQFPDLHSELNLSSLELGDSALYFCASSASRDIEGEQYFGPGTRLTVT.